The next 5 T cell receptor beta chains were all read from a single sample in a study of beta chain features in type 1 diabetes. The antigens for these receptors are not known. Study findings and constraints: Moderate but significant shortening of TCRB CDR3s was recorded in all four CD4+ subsets from Type 1 diabetes patients.

TCRB transcripts that were expressed got sequenced, as all of the isolated RNA had been reverse transcribed. Here immunoSEQ multiplex PCR was the method, and the copy in TCRdb shows in-frame clones only, minus some. Among 95,000 to 110,000 clones, 25% to 30% were seen once, and the ten largest hold about 0.49%. Sequencing was performed on central memory CD4+ T cells from blood. The source is a young woman with type 1 diabetes.

The chain recombines TRBV29-1 with TRBJ2-7; 11 bases map to TRBD2. CDR3 size: 17 residues. V dropped 0 bases and J dropped 4; count of bases not matched to a gene: 11. Germline CDR1 SQVTM, CDR2 ANQGSEA. The CDR3 loop is CSVEDRTSGWGGYEQYF. In DNA form, the CDR3 reads TGCAGCGTTGAAGATCGGACTAGCGGGTGGGGTGGATACGAGCAGTACTTC.

The rearrangement uses TRBV28 and TRBJ2-3, with D hard to call. The CDR3 runs 13 residues. The V gene lost 7 bases and the J gene lost 8 bases, with 16 bases spanning the gap. The germline gives CDR1 MDHEN, CDR2 SYDVKM. CDR3 in DNA: TGTGCCAGCAATGCGGCCGCGGCGGCTACGCAGTATTTT. Protein: CASNAAAAATQYF. Together with reference TRBV28 and TRBJ2-3, the CDR3 gives the full variable domain: DVKVTQSSRYLVKRTGEKVFLECVQDMDHENMFWYRQDPGLGLRLIYFSYDVKMKEKGDIPEGYSVSREKKERFSLILESASTNQTSMYLCASNAAAAATQYFGPGTRLTVL.

The rearrangement links TRBV28 to TRBJ1-1, with D perhaps TRBD1 (5 bases). Trimming cost V 10 bases and J 4 bases, with 16 bases left between them. This CDR3 spans 13 amino acids. CDR1 is MDHEN, CDR2 SYDVKM, per germline. The chain's CDR3 is CAISFGGGTEAFF. CDR3 nucleotide sequence: TGTGCCATCTCTTTCGGGGGTGGCACTGAAGCTTTCTTT.

V gene TRBV30 combines with J gene TRBJ2-7; TRBD2 matches 8 bases. The V and J ends lost 1 base and 4 bases, in that order; junction bases with no gene match: 3. Germline V lookup: CDR1 GTSNPN, CDR2 SVGIG (reference sequence). This CDR3 contains 13 residues. CDR3 residues: CAWSAGGPYEQYV. The CDR3 DNA reads as TGTGCCTGGAGTGCGGGAGGGCCTTACGAGCAGTACGTC.

The chain carries TRBV19 and TRBJ1-2, with unresolved D. This CDR3 is built from 12 residues. Trimming shortened V by 2 bases and J by 5 bases, and 6 bases separated the two germline ends. Germline CDR1 and CDR2: LNHDA and SQIVND (reference sequence). In DNA, the CDR3 is TGTGCCAGTAGTATATCTTCGTATGGCTACACCTTC. Protein product: CASSISSYGYTF.